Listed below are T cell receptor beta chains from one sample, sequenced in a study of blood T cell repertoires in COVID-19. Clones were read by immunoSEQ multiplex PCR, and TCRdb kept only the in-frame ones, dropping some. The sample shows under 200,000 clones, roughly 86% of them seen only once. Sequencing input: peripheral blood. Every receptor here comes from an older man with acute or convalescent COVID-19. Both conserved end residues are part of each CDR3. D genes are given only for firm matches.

CDR3: CAPRDYQETQYF; DNA: TGTGCCCCACGGGACTATCAAGAGACCCAGTACTTC; J: TRBJ2-5; D: TRBD2; V: TRBV2
CDR3: CSADFTDTQYF; DNA: TGCAGTGCTGACTTCACAGATACGCAGTATTTT; J: TRBJ2-3; D: NA; V: TRBV20-1
CDR3: CASMIQGGLSPSYEQYF; DNA: TGCGCCAGCATGATTCAGGGGGGTTTGTCCCCCTCCTACGAGCAGTACTTC; J: TRBJ2-7; D: NA; V: TRBV10-1
CDR3: CASSPEVYTIYF; DNA: TGTGCCAGCTCACCCGAGGTCTACACCATATATTTT; J: TRBJ1-3; D: NA; V: TRBV18
CDR3: CASSYQSTDTQYF; DNA: TGTGCCAGCAGCTACCAAAGCACAGATACGCAGTATTTT; J: TRBJ2-3; D: NA; V: TRBV6-1
CDR3: CASSRAGTGGFMNTEAFF; DNA: TGCGCCAGCAGCCGTGCCGGGACAGGGGGATTCATGAACACTGAAGCTTTCTTT; J: TRBJ1-1; D: TRBD1; V: TRBV5-1
CDR3: CASSTPRGVAFF; DNA: TGTGCCAGTAGTACCCCTCGGGGTGTAGCTTTCTTT; J: TRBJ1-1; D: NA; V: TRBV19
CDR3: CASGLRSAVNYGYTF; DNA: TGTGCTAGTGGTTTACGCTCGGCGGTGAACTATGGCTACACCTTC; J: TRBJ1-2; D: NA; V: TRBV12-5
CDR3: CASSLVGGGLGGNTIYF; DNA: TGTGCCAGCAGCTTAGTCGGAGGGGGCCTCGGTGGAAACACCATATATTTT; J: TRBJ1-3; D: TRBD1; V: TRBV7-6
CDR3: CASSVNGGGTDTQYF; DNA: TGTGCCAGCAGTGTTAACGGAGGCGGCACAGATACGCAGTATTTT; J: TRBJ2-3; D: NA; V: TRBV2
CDR3: CASSLRSTPNEQFF; DNA: TGTGCCAGCAGCTTAAGGTCTACCCCAAATGAGCAGTTCTTC; J: TRBJ2-1; D: NA; V: TRBV7-3
CDR3: CASRIQGVNEKLFF; DNA: TGCGCCAGCAGGATACAGGGGGTAAATGAAAAACTGTTTTTT; J: TRBJ1-4; D: TRBD1; V: TRBV5-1
CDR3: CASTPRRKPYNEQFF; DNA: TGTGCCAGCACCCCGCGGAGAAAGCCCTACAATGAGCAGTTCTTC; J: TRBJ2-1; D: NA; V: TRBV3-1/TRBV3-2
CDR3: CASSLGGHQPQHF; DNA: TGTGCCAGCAGCTTAGGGGGCCATCAGCCCCAGCATTTT; J: TRBJ1-5; D: NA; V: TRBV11-2
CDR3: CASSTPQGYEQYF; DNA: TGTGCCAGTAGCACCCCTCAGGGGTACGAGCAGTACTTC; J: TRBJ2-7; D: NA; V: TRBV19
CDR3: CASSRDKNTGELFF; DNA: TGCGCCAGCAGTCGGGACAAGAACACCGGGGAGCTGTTTTTT; J: TRBJ2-2; D: NA; V: TRBV5-1
CDR3: CASRAAQYNTANYGYTF; DNA: TGCGCCAGCAGAGCCGCACAGTACAACACCGCTAACTATGGCTACACCTTC; J: TRBJ1-2; D: NA; V: TRBV5-1
CDR3: CASTLSGTSDNEQFF; DNA: TGCGCCAGTACACTCTCCGGGACTAGCGACAATGAGCAGTTCTTC; J: TRBJ2-1; D: TRBD2; V: TRBV5-1
CDR3: CASSLEATGNHEQYF; DNA: TGTGCCAGCAGCTTAGAGGCGACAGGGAACCACGAGCAGTACTTC; J: TRBJ2-7; D: TRBD1; V: TRBV11-2
CDR3: CASSLGTEDEKLFF; DNA: TGTGCCAGCAGCTTGGGGACAGAGGACGAAAAACTGTTTTTT; J: TRBJ1-4; D: NA; V: TRBV5-6
CDR3: CSALTGASREQYF; DNA: TGCAGTGCTCTCACAGGGGCTTCCAGGGAGCAGTACTTC; J: TRBJ2-7; D: TRBD1; V: TRBV29-1
CDR3: CAWSWPPERTEAFF; DNA: TGTGCCTGGAGTTGGCCGCCCGAGAGGACTGAAGCTTTCTTT; J: TRBJ1-1; D: NA; V: TRBV30
CDR3: CASSLATGTDNTGELFF; DNA: TGTGCCAGCAGCTTAGCCACCGGGACAGATAACACCGGGGAGCTGTTTTTT; J: TRBJ2-2; D: TRBD1; V: TRBV11-3
CDR3: CASSLNPGVGETQYF; DNA: TGTGCCAGCAGCTTAAATCCGGGAGTGGGGGAGACCCAGTACTTC; J: TRBJ2-5; D: NA; V: TRBV7-2
CDR3: CASSSSQETQYF; DNA: TGTGCCAGCTCATCTTCTCAAGAGACCCAGTACTTC; J: TRBJ2-5; D: NA; V: TRBV18
CDR3: CASSLRGGAGNTIYF; DNA: TGTGCCAGCAGCTTAAGGGGGGGAGCTGGAAACACCATATATTTT; J: TRBJ1-3; D: NA; V: TRBV7-2
CDR3: CASSFQRTSGETQYF; DNA: TGTGCCAGCAGCTTCCAGCGGACTAGCGGGGAGACCCAGTACTTC; J: TRBJ2-5; D: TRBD2; V: TRBV11-2